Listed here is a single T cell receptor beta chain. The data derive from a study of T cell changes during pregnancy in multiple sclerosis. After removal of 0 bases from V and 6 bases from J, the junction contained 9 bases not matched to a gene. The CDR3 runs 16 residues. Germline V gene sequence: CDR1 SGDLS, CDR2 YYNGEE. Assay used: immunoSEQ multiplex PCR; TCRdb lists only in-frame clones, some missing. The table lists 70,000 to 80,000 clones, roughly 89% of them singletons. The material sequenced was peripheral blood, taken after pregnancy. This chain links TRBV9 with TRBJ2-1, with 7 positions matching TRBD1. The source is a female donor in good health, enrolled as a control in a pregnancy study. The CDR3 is CASSVAGDSQVNEQFF. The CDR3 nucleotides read TGTGCCAGCAGCGTAGCCGGGGACAGCCAAGTCAATGAGCAGTTCTTC.